The source of this TCR beta chain is a study of blood T cells in healthy people across ages. General observations from the study: Diversity figures based on one million T cells were deemed too low.

This clonotype has more than one count but fewer than ten. Its antigen is as yet unknown. The individuals who served as donors were healthy Caucasians living in Russia, aged about 6 to 90. Total RNA, at least 5 micrograms per sample, was extracted from PBMCs. A second PCR of 7 to 11 cycles used a sample-barcoded 5' primer and a J-beta primer mix. A single record per CDR3 protein comes from TCRdb applying MiXCR to the 5' RACE reads. Of over 950,000 distinct CDR3 sequences in the sample, around two fifths are singletons; the top ten hold about an eighth. This CDR3 comprises 14 residues. V lost 6 bases and J lost 7, with 19 bases in between. Germline loops: CDR1 SGHDN, CDR2 FVKESK.

This sequence joins TRBV14 and TRBJ2-7; D is perhaps TRBD1 or TRBD2 (5 bases each). The sequencing sample was made of blood. The TCR was taken from a young man in good health. The CDR3 DNA reads as TGTGCCAGCAGTTTTCCGGGGCTAGGCAATGAGCAGTACTTC. Its protein product is CASSFPGLGNEQYF.